The rows below give T cell receptor beta chains drawn from one sample of a study of cytomegalovirus exposure and HLA in healthy donors. Profiling relied on immunoSEQ multiplex PCR, and the TCRdb table lists in-frame clones only, not all of them. The sample includes roughly 120,000 clones, roughly 9% of them seen just once. Sample: PBMCs. The receptors derive from a woman aged 40 to 49 in good health and CMV-seropositive. Both conserved end residues are part of each CDR3. A D gene is named only where the DNA matches it firmly. A clone size is listed for some rows: how often the clone was seen (once, few, many), or a class if it is expanded.

TRBJ2-2 15 few TRBD1 TRBV14 TGTGCCAGCAGCCGAGACAGGGGGCACACCGGGGAGCTGTTTTTT CASSRDRGHTGELFF
TRBJ2-2 13 many - TRBV5-5 TGTGCCAGCAGCTACAGAAACACCGGGGAGCTGTTTTTT CASSYRNTGELFF
TRBJ1-2 12 - - TRBV5-6 TGTGCCAGCAGCAGGGGCGCCTATGGCTACACCTTC CASSRGAYGYTF
TRBJ1-4 14 few TRBD1 TRBV6-5 TGTGCCAGCAGCCCCGACAGGGTGGGTGAAAAACTGTTTTTT CASSPDRVGEKLFF
TRBJ2-3 15 few TRBD1 TRBV5-1 TGCGCCAGCAGCGGGACAGGGGTCTATAGAGATACGCAGTATTTT CASSGTGVYRDTQYF
TRBJ2-3 14 - - TRBV10-3 TGTGCCATCAACCAAGCCCTGGGCACAGATACGCAGTATTTT CAINQALGTDTQYF
TRBJ1-4 14 few - TRBV18 TGTGCCAGCTCACCGGACAGCGCTTCTGAAAAACTGTTTTTT CASSPDSASEKLFF
TRBJ1-2 14 - - TRBV19 TGTGCCAGTAGGGCCACCCTCACGTCCTATGGCTACACCTTC CASRATLTSYGYTF
TRBJ2-3 15 few TRBD2 TRBV6-4 TGTGCCAGCAGTGGAGCGGGGGCCCCAGGGAATACGCAGTATTTT CASSGAGAPGNTQYF
TRBJ1-2 18 - - TRBV30 TGTGCCTGGAGTCCGCCGCCACCCCCAGGGAAAGTGGCCTATGGCTACACCTTC CAWSPPPPPGKVAYGYTF